Listed here are 2 T cell receptor beta chains from one sample, sequenced in a study of shared clonotypes between healthy human individuals. Method: immunoSEQ multiplex PCR; TCRdb's copy keeps in-frame clones and lacks some. The table includes around 1,100,000 clones, approximately 80% detected once. Specimen: memory CD4+ T cells from PBMCs. The subset denotes: CD45RA-negative fraction. The receptor set was obtained from a man between 18 and 29 years old in good health. Some clones in this sample may be carry-over from other donors' samples.

This sequence joins TRBV18 and TRBJ2-1; 11 bases line up with TRBD2. The CDR3 has 16 amino acids. Losses at the gene ends were 6 bases for V and 2 bases for J; bases not matched to a gene: 6. Germline CDR1 is KGHSH and CDR2 is LQKENI. The CDR3 reads CASSPTSGGAYNEQFF. The CDR3 DNA reads TGTGCCAGCTCGCCCACTAGCGGGGGCGCCTACAATGAGCAGTTCTTC.

The sample holds one count of this clone. This chain links TRBV5-1 with TRBJ2-5; no clear D gene. Trimming left V 6 bases short and J 5 bases short, with 14 bases between. Germline CDR1 reads SGHRS; CDR2 reads YFSETQ. The CDR3 is 13 amino acids. As DNA, the CDR3 is TGCGCCAGCAACAGTGTGGGCTTGGAGACCCAGTACTTC. Translation: CASNSVGLETQYF.